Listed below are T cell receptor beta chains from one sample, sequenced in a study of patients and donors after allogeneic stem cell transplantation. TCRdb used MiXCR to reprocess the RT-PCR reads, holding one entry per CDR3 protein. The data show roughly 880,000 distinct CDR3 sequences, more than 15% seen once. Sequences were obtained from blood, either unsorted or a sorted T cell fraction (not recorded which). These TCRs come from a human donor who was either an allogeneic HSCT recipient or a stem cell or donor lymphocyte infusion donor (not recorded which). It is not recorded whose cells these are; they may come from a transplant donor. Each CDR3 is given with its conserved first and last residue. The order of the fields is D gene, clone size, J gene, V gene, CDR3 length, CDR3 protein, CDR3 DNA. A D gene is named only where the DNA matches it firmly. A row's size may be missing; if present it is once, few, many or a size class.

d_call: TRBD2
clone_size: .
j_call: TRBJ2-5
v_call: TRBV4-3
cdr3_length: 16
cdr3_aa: CASSRTGTSGGETQYF
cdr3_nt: TGCGCCAGCAGCCGAACCGGGACTAGCGGGGGAGAGACCCAGTACTTC

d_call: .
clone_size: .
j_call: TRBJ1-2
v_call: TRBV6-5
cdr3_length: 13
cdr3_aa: CASSYGKQNGYTF
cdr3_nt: TGTGCCAGCAGTTACGGGAAACAGAATGGCTACACCTTC

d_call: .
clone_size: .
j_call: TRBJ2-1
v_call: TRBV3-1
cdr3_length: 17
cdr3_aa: CASSQEGGARGPNEQFF
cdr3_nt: TGTGCCAGCAGCCAAGAGGGGGGGGCCCGGGGCCCCAATGAGCAGTTCTTC

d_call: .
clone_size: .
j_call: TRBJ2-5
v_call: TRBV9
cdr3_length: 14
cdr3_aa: CASSVATFQETQYF
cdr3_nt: TGTGCCAGCAGCGTAGCGACCTTCCAAGAGACCCAGTACTTC

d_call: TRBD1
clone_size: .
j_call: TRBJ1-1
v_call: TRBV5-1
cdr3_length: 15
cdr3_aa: CASSSTGSGYTEAFF
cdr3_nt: TGCGCCAGCAGCTCGACAGGGTCGGGGTACACTGAAGCTTTCTTT

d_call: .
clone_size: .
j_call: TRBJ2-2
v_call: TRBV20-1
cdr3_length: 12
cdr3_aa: CSANVETGELFF
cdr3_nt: TGCAGTGCGAATGTAGAAACCGGGGAGCTGTTTTTT

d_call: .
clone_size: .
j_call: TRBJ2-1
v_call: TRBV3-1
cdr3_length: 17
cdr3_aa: CASSQEAGTEVYNEQFF
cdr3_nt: TGTGCCAGCAGCCAAGAGGCCGGGACGGAGGTCTACAATGAGCAGTTCTTC

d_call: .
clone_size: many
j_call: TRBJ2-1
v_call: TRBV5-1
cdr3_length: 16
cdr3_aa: CASEWDGDTRDNEQFF
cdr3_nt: TGCGCCAGCGAGTGGGACGGGGATACGAGGGACAATGAGCAGTTCTTC

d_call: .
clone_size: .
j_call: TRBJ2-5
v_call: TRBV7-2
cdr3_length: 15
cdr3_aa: CASSLNVGQKETQYF
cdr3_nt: TGTGCCAGCAGCTTAAACGTTGGGCAGAAAGAGACCCAGTACTTC

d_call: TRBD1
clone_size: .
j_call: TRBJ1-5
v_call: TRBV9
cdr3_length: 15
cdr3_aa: CASSATGTVNQPQHF
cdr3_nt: TGTGCCAGCAGCGCTACTGGGACAGTCAATCAGCCCCAGCATTTT

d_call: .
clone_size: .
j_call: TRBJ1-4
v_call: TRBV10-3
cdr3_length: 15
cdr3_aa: CAISPLSGTSEKLFF
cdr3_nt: TGTGCCATCAGCCCCCTGTCAGGAACATCGGAAAAACTGTTTTTT